The 24 T cell receptor beta chains below were found in one sample sequenced in a study of blood T cell repertoires in COVID-19. The protocol was immunoSEQ multiplex PCR, while the TCRdb copy is restricted to in-frame clones and leaves out a portion. Altogether roughly 370,000 clones are present, around nine tenths being singletons, with the ten largest covering roughly a tenth. The sequencing sample was made of PBMCs or T cells enriched from blood (not recorded which). Receptor source: a woman between 45 and 60 years old who had recovered from COVID-19.

This clone occurred a few times. The J gene is TRBJ2-6, the V gene TRBV28; 7 nucleotides line up with TRBD1. The CDR3 extends over 16 amino acids. Germline V gene lookup returns CDR1 MDHEN and CDR2 SYDVKM. V gave up 10 bases and J gave up 2 bases; unmatched junction bases: 11. The CDR3: CATAQGRGAGANVLTF. CDR3 nucleotides: TGTGCCACCGCACAGGGGAGAGGGGCTGGGGCCAACGTCCTGACTTTC.

The CDR3 DNA reads TGTGCCACCAGCTCGGCGGGCGTGGGAATTCCCCAGCATTTT. This sequence encodes CATSSAGVGIPQHF. The chain uses TRBV15 and TRBJ1-5, with D unresolved. CDR1 is LNHNV and CDR2 is YYDKDF in the germline V gene (reference sequence). Trimming shortened V by 5 bases and J by 10 bases, and 18 bases separated the two germline ends. The CDR3 has 14 amino acids.

The chain joins TRBV25-1 to TRBJ1-1; D is uncertain. Trimming shortened V by 8 bases and J by 4 bases, and 14 bases separated the two germline ends. The V gene's germline CDR1 is MGHDK and CDR2 SYGVNS. The CDR3 covers 13 residues. For the CDR3, the DNA is TGTGCCAGCGTGGGAGGGAGTACCACTGAAGCTTTCTTT. Encoded protein: CASVGGSTTEAFF. Looking up the rest from reference TRBV25-1 and TRBJ1-1 gives the full variable domain: EADIYQTPRYLVIGTGKKITLECSQTMGHDKMYWYQQDPGMELHLIHYSYGVNSTEKGDLSSESTVSRIRTEHFPLTLESARPSHTSQYLCASVGGSTTEAFFGQGTRLTVV.

V and J are TRBV12-3 or TRBV12-4 and TRBJ1-1; D remains unclear. Between the trimmed V and J ends, which lost 6 bases and 6 bases, there was a span of 14 bases. The CDR3 has 13 residues. The CDR3 protein is CASSTSQSSEAFF. In nucleotides, the CDR3 is TGTGCCAGCAGCACATCACAGAGTTCTGAAGCTTTCTTT.

This chain uses TRBV9 with TRBJ2-7; a weak D match, TRBD1 (7 bases). V was pared by 4 bases and J by 6 bases, with 20 bases between. The CDR3 has 15 residues. CDR1 is SGDLS and CDR2 is YYNGEE in the germline V gene. This CDR3 is CASSSSAGGPGEQYF. The CDR3, as DNA: TGTGCCAGCAGCTCCTCGGCAGGGGGGCCGGGCGAGCAGTACTTC.

The rearrangement uses TRBV2 and TRBJ1-2; D possibly corresponds to TRBD1 (5 bases). V was trimmed by 3 bases and J by 5 bases, leaving 13 bases between them. Germline V gene lookup returns CDR1 SNHLY and CDR2 FYNNEI. CDR3 size: 14 residues. DNA of the CDR3: TGTGCCAGCAGTGATAGTCTGCAGGGTTATGGCTACACCTTC. Translation gives CASSDSLQGYGYTF.

J is TRBJ2-3 and V is TRBV4-2; 15 bases match TRBD2. The CDR3 is 21 residues long. V was pared by 4 bases and J by 4 bases, with 18 bases of the junction left unmatched. Looked up from germline, CDR1 is LGHNA and CDR2 is YNFKEQ. The CDR3 protein is CASSRSNGLAGGIRSPDTQYF. CDR3 nucleotides: TGTGCCAGCAGCCGGAGTAACGGACTAGCGGGGGGGATAAGGTCTCCAGATACGCAGTATTTT.

CDR3: CASGLLRTGPGGYTF. CDR3 DNA: TGTGCCAGCGGCCTGCTGCGGACAGGTCCGGGTGGCTACACCTTC. This rearrangement joins TRBV7-9 to TRBJ1-2; TRBD1 agrees at 7 bases. This CDR3 has 15 amino acids. Germline V lookup: CDR1 SEHNR, CDR2 FQNEAQ (reference sequence). After removal of 8 bases from V and 7 bases from J, the junction contained 16 bases not matched to a gene.

The rearrangement joins TRBV30 to TRBJ2-7; D is possibly TRBD2 (6 bases). The germline CDR1 and CDR2 sequences are GTSNPN and SVGIG (reference sequence). The CDR3 consists of 12 residues. V lost 3 bases and J 4 bases, leaving 10 bases between the germline ends. This CDR3 is CAWSAEGYEQYF. In nucleotides, the CDR3 is TGTGCCTGGAGCGCGGAGGGTTACGAGCAGTACTTC.

This CDR3 is CASSNWGQGGEKLFF. CDR3 DNA: TGTGCCAGTAGTAATTGGGGACAGGGAGGTGAAAAACTGTTTTTT. The rearrangement uses TRBV19 and TRBJ1-4, with 9 nucleotides matching TRBD1. CDR1 LNHDA and CDR2 SQIVND come from the germline V gene (reference sequence). The CDR3 consists of 15 residues. After removal of 4 bases from V and 7 bases from J, the junction contained 7 bases not matched to a gene.

CDR3 amino acids: CASSFRDTTNEKLFF. The DNA for the CDR3 is TGTGCCAGCAGTTTCAGAGACACAACTAATGAAAAACTGTTTTTT. The J gene is TRBJ1-4, the V gene TRBV6-2 or TRBV6-3, with no clear D. Trimming took off 4 bases at V and 0 bases at J, with 9 bases between the two ends. Germline CDR1 MNHEY, CDR2 SVGEGT. This CDR3 has 15 amino acids.

This chain uses TRBV2 with TRBJ1-1; TRBD1 aligns across 7 bases. Germline CDR1 and CDR2: SNHLY and FYNNEI. This CDR3 comprises 12 residues. V shed 4 bases and J 7 bases; nucleotides not matched to a gene: 3. Here the CDR3 reads CASSGGQLEAFF. Here the CDR3 DNA reads TGTGCCAGCAGTGGGGGACAGCTTGAAGCTTTCTTT.

The chain employs TRBV30 and TRBJ1-2, with D perhaps matching TRBD1 (5 bases). Germline CDR1 reads GTSNPN; CDR2 reads SVGIG (reference sequence). V gave up 5 bases and J gave up 4 bases, with 14 bases separating them. The CDR3 is 13 amino acids. The CDR3: CAWSTQQGYGYTF. DNA for the CDR3: TGTGCCTGGTCTACCCAGCAGGGCTATGGCTACACCTTC.

This chain connects TRBV3-1 (or the pseudogene TRBV3-2) to TRBJ1-2; 7 bases are a match to TRBD1. CDR1 is LGHDT and CDR2 is YNNKEL in the germline V gene (reference sequence). After removal of 2 bases from V and 4 bases from J, the junction contained 10 bases not matched to a gene. The CDR3 runs to 16 residues. CDR3 in DNA: TGTGCCAGCAGCCAATCGACAGGGCCCTTCGGCTATGGCTACACCTTC. This codes for CASSQSTGPFGYGYTF.

The chain recombines TRBV9 with TRBJ1-3; D might be TRBD1 (5 bases). Germline assignment: CDR1 SGDLS and CDR2 YYNGEE. The CDR3 length is 14 residues. The V gene lost 4 bases and the J gene lost 1 base, with 9 bases spanning the gap. Written as DNA, the CDR3 is TGTGCCAGCAGCCCAGGGACTTCTGGAAACACCATATATTTT. This gives the protein CASSPGTSGNTIYF. Full variable domain (remainder filled in from reference TRBV9 and TRBJ1-3): DSGVTQTPKHLITATGQRVTLRCSPRSGDLSVYWYQQSLDQGLQFLIQYYNGEERAKGNILERFSAQQFPDLHSELNLSSLELGDSALYFCASSPGTSGNTIYFGEGSWLTVV.

The chain uses TRBV19 and TRBJ1-1; 10 nucleotides align to TRBD1. The CDR3 contains 18 residues. Germline V gene data show CDR1 as LNHDA and CDR2 as SQIVND (reference sequence). V lost 7 bases to trimming and J lost 1 base; unmatched junction nucleotides: 15. The CDR3 DNA sequence: TGTGCCAGTAAGTCGTTTGCCGGGACAGGGGTTCGGAACACTGAAGCTTTCTTT. The encoded protein is CASKSFAGTGVRNTEAFF.

This clone showed up just once. The rearrangement joins TRBV27 to TRBJ1-2; a weak D match, TRBD1 (6 bases). V was cut by 2 bases and J by 1 base, with 8 bases left in between. Germline V lookup: CDR1 MNHEY, CDR2 SMNVEV (reference sequence). The CDR3 extends over 14 amino acids. CDR3 region: CASSLQGSNYGYTF. In DNA, the CDR3 is TGTGCCAGCAGTTTACAGGGGAGTAACTATGGCTACACCTTC.

The chain joins TRBV9 to TRBJ1-1; D not resolved. V shed 3 bases and J shed 2 bases, with 11 bases lying between them. The CDR3 length is 14 residues. Germline CDR1 and CDR2: SGDLS and YYNGEE. Here the CDR3 DNA reads TGTGCCAGCAGCGCATTCAGCGGAAACACTGAAGCTTTCTTT. This sequence encodes CASSAFSGNTEAFF.

The genes are TRBV7-9 and TRBJ2-7; D ambiguous. Germline V CDR1 and CDR2: SEHNR, FQNEAQ (reference sequence). Trimming removed 1 base at V and 6 bases at J, with 7 bases between. The CDR3 consists of 12 residues. The CDR3 sequence: CASSLVQAEQYF. CDR3 sequence (DNA): TGTGCCAGCAGCTTAGTGCAGGCCGAGCAGTACTTC.

The V gene is TRBV7-6, the J gene TRBJ2-5, with a weak D call TRBD1 (6 bases). The CDR3 consists of 15 residues. V was clipped by 4 bases and J by 0 bases, with 12 bases between them. Germline V CDR1 and CDR2: SGHVS, FNYEAQ. The CDR3 loop is CASSSPDSNQETQYF. DNA of the CDR3: TGTGCCAGCAGCTCCCCGGACAGTAACCAAGAGACCCAGTACTTC.

The chain links TRBV18 to TRBJ1-1; D is unresolved. Germline V gives CDR1 KGHSH, CDR2 LQKENI. The CDR3 loop spans 14 amino acids. Trimming took off 2 bases at V and 6 bases at J, with 13 bases between the two ends. The CDR3 DNA reads as TGTGCCAGCTCACCAGACAAGCCCTATCCTGAAGCTTTCTTT. Translation: CASSPDKPYPEAFF.

The gene calls are TRBV7-9 and TRBJ1-5; D is unresolved. V lost 0 bases, J lost 2 bases, and 14 bases lay in between. Germline CDR1 and CDR2: SEHNR and FQNEAQ (reference sequence). CDR3 length: 17 amino acids. CDR3 nucleotide sequence: TGTGCCAGCAGCTTAGCCCCAGCGGCCCTGGGCAATCAGCCCCAGCATTTT. Its translation: CASSLAPAALGNQPQHF.

The chain is built from TRBV24-1 and TRBJ1-5; D call uncertain. V was pared by 4 bases and J by 1 base, with 10 bases between. Germline V gene sequence: CDR1 KGHDR, CDR2 SFDVKD. This CDR3 is 15 amino acids long. The CDR3 DNA sequence: TGTGCCACCAGTGACCCTAGAATGAGCAATCAGCCCCAGCATTTT. Translation gives CATSDPRMSNQPQHF.

In regard to this clone: The same CDR3 arises from other DNA sequences in this sample as well. The rearrangement links TRBV20-1 to TRBJ1-2, with D uncertain. Trimming pared 3 bases from V and 11 bases from J, leaving 10 bases between. The CDR3 runs 10 residues. From germline, CDR1 is DFQATT and CDR2 SNEGSKA (reference sequence). The CDR3 DNA reads TGCAGTGCTAGTTCCGGAGGATACACCTTC. Amino acid sequence: CSASSGGYTF.